The next 14 T cell receptor beta chains were all read from a single sample in a study of T cell responses to AZD1222 COVID-19 vaccine. Repertoires were generated with immunoSEQ multiplex PCR, while TCRdb's copy carries only in-frame clones and drops some. The repertoire holds some 150,000 clones, with 82% as singletons. Here the sequenced sample was peripheral blood, taken on day 0 of MenACWY control vaccination. The receptor set was obtained from an adult in good health.

The V and J genes are TRBV5-1 and TRBJ1-2; D ambiguous. Trimming pared 2 bases from V and 3 bases from J, leaving 11 bases between. The CDR3 is 14 amino acids. Germline V gene sequence: CDR1 SGHRS, CDR2 YFSETQ. CDR3 protein: CASSLLTQDYGYTF. The CDR3 bases are TGCGCCAGCAGCTTACTGACCCAGGACTATGGCTACACCTTC.

A few counts support this clone. This chain links TRBV6-1 with TRBJ1-5, with TRBD1 matching over 7 bases. CDR1 and CDR2 (germline): MNHNS, SASEGT. The ends lost 2 bases at V and 7 bases at J; junction bases unmatched: 8. The length of the CDR3 is 15 residues. For the CDR3, the DNA is TGTGCCAGCAGTGAATTAGGGACAGAAGGACAGCCCCAGCATTTT. This sequence encodes CASSELGTEGQPQHF.

In this sample, this clone turned up once. CDR3 region: CATSRDGAGRLYEKLFF. The CDR3 DNA reads TGTGCCACCAGCAGAGATGGAGCAGGGCGATTGTATGAAAAACTGTTTTTT. V usage is TRBV15 and J usage is TRBJ1-4; tentative D call: TRBD1 (5 bases). Germline-derived CDR1 and CDR2 are LNHNV and YYDKDF (reference sequence). The CDR3 has 17 residues. The V end was cut by 0 bases, the J end by 6 bases, with 17 bases between.

J is TRBJ1-2 and V is TRBV28; 7 bases agree with TRBD1. The ends lost 6 bases at V and 4 bases at J; junction bases unmatched: 11. The germline CDR1 and CDR2 sequences are MDHEN and SYDVKM. The CDR3 runs to 15 residues. CDR3 nucleotide sequence: TGTGCCAGCAGCTACACAGGGGCCGTTACCTATGGCTACACCTTC. The encoded protein is CASSYTGAVTYGYTF.

The gene calls are TRBV7-6 and TRBJ2-1; 9 positions agree with TRBD2. The ends lost 6 bases at V and 7 bases at J; junction bases unmatched: 10. CDR1 and CDR2 from the germline V gene are SGHVS and FNYEAQ. The CDR3 length is 15 residues. This CDR3 is CASRLSAGGGNEQFF. CDR3 bases: TGTGCCAGCAGACTCTCAGCGGGGGGTGGAAATGAGCAGTTCTTC. The entire variable domain, with the rest obtained from reference TRBV7-6 and TRBJ2-1, is as follows: GAGVSQSPRYKVTKRGQDVALRCDPISGHVSLYWYRQALGQGPEFLTYFNYEAQQDKSGLPNDRFSAERPEGSISTLTIQRTEQRDSAMYRCASRLSAGGGNEQFFGPGTRLTVL.

The chain combines TRBV24-1 with TRBJ2-5, with D uncertain. This CDR3 has 14 residues. The germline CDR1 and CDR2 sequences are KGHDR and SFDVKD. V gave up 6 bases and J gave up 1 base, with 11 bases separating them. CDR3 region: CATSTHGLQETQYF. CDR3 DNA: TGTGCCACCAGTACACACGGTCTCCAAGAGACCCAGTACTTC.

The genes are TRBV6-1 and TRBJ1-5; the D gene is possibly TRBD1 (6 bases). The germline gives CDR1 MNHNS, CDR2 SASEGT. V shed 4 bases and J shed 1 base, with 14 bases lying between them. This CDR3 has 16 amino acids. The CDR3, as DNA: TGTGCCAGCAGTGCCCGGGGGGGCCGGAGCAATCAGCCCCAGCATTTT. Translation: CASSARGGRSNQPQHF.

J is TRBJ2-7 and V is TRBV28; possible D gene TRBD2, 5 bases. Germline CDR1 and CDR2: MDHEN and SYDVKM. V lost 5 bases and J 2 bases, leaving 7 bases between the germline ends. The CDR3 length is 12 residues. CDR3 loop: CASSGLTYEQYV. In DNA form, the CDR3 reads TGTGCCAGCAGTGGACTGACCTACGAGCAGTACGTC.

The rearrangement joins TRBV12-3 or TRBV12-4 to TRBJ2-7; D uncertain. V shed 5 bases and J shed 6 bases, with 11 bases lying between them. The CDR3 is 12 residues long. CDR3 protein: CASSTEYGEQYF. CDR3 bases: TGTGCCAGCAGTACAGAGTACGGCGAGCAGTACTTC.

The genes are TRBV6-1 and TRBJ2-5, with D tentatively TRBD2 (5 bases). The V gene lost 1 base and the J gene lost 5 bases, with 23 bases spanning the gap. The CDR3 length is 18 residues. Germline loops: CDR1 MNHNS, CDR2 SASEGT. The CDR3 loop is CASSEGSRRSPLGETQYF. CDR3 DNA sequence: TGTGCCAGCAGTGAAGGGTCGAGGAGGTCTCCTCTCGGCGAGACCCAGTACTTC.

CDR3 DNA sequence: TGTGCCAGCGTAAGAGGGGGCGACTGGAACAATCAGCCCCAGCATTTT. Its protein product is CASVRGGDWNNQPQHF. J is TRBJ1-5 and V is TRBV6-6, with TRBD1 matching 7 bases. The CDR3 has 16 residues. V lost 8 bases, J lost 3 bases, and 13 bases stayed unmatched. CDR1 is MNHNY, CDR2 SVGAGI, per germline (reference sequence).

The V gene is TRBV7-6, the J gene TRBJ1-1; TRBD1 agrees at 10 bases. The V segment lost 5 bases and the J segment 2 bases; nucleotides outside the gene matches: 8. CDR1 is SGHVS and CDR2 is FNYEAQ in the germline V gene. CDR3 length equals 16 residues. The CDR3 here is CASSRLWDRGNTEAFF. In nucleotides, the CDR3 is TGTGCCAGCAGCCGACTTTGGGACAGGGGTAACACTGAAGCTTTCTTT.

The chain links TRBV7-6 to TRBJ2-3, with 7 bases lining up with TRBD1. V shed 4 bases, J shed 4 bases, and the junction held 17 bases outside the gene matches. CDR1 is SGHVS, CDR2 FNYEAQ, per germline. The CDR3 consists of 18 residues. Here the CDR3 DNA reads TGTGCCAGCAGCTCGATACTAGGGGGCGCCTGGTCTTCAGATACGCAGTATTTT. Residues: CASSSILGGAWSSDTQYF.

For the CDR3, the DNA is TGTGCCAGCAGCCACCAACAGGTGTTAACCTACAATGAGCAGTTCTTC. It is translated as CASSHQQVLTYNEQFF. The rearrangement links TRBV9 to TRBJ2-1; weak D call: TRBD1 (5 bases). Deletions cut 4 bases from V and 2 bases from J, with 16 bases between. CDR1 is SGDLS, CDR2 YYNGEE, per germline. The CDR3 length is 16 residues.